This T cell receptor (beta chain) was captured in a study of blood T cell repertoires in COVID-19 (dated by TCRdb to the early 2020s). General notes on the study: Collaborator samples came from the United States, Italy and Spain and covered acute and convalescent phases of COVID-19. The material from the prospective study consisted of cDNA or gDNA derived from T cells, B-cell-depleted T cells, or PBMCs. The dataset comprised deeply sampled blood TCRbeta repertoires from subjects exposed to, actively infected with, or recovered from COVID-19. A freely available public database, intended as a resource for researchers studying the immune response to SARS-CoV-2, is where the repertoires were released. Samples came from the ongoing ImmuneRACE study (first 160 participants) plus 1,254 subjects from 6 global collaborators. The sample metadata nearly always contained a de-identified subject ID, COVID-19 status, age in years and sex. Where available, HLA class I and class II types were taken from metadata supplied by the sample provider and were not determined by assay-based typing.

In the case of this clone: It lacks a known antigen. No much larger clone is present one base from it, and per-base qualities are unavailable.

Points the paper makes about the study in general: Clinical and demographic metadata were provided uncurated, with the amount varying by source and participant.

The immunoSEQ Assay, a bias-controlled multiplex PCR, was used to amplify TCRbeta CDR3 regions from genomic DNA. In the paper's pipeline: The number of nucleated cells in each sample was estimated from the amplification of reference gene primers within the assay. To quantify the absolute abundance of each unique TCRbeta CDR3 rearrangement, sequence reads were collapsed and filtered. For each sample, productive Simpson clonality was calculated as the square root of Simpson's diversity index over productive rearrangements. Sourced from immuneACCESS, this table was stored by TCRdb with only in-frame sequences that have V and J called. A share of the clones is absent; for the studies checked, an unresolved V gene accounts for under half, and the remainder has no known explanation. The V and J calls and clone size come from that table; D and trimming were worked out from the DNA. The sample profile shows roughly 260,000 clones; approximately 85% of them were found once. The ten largest clones represent about 4.8% of the sample.

Trimming costs V 3 bases and J 5 bases, and their ends lie 13 bases apart. The germline V gene (reference sequence) specifies WNHNN as CDR1 and SYGVQD as CDR2. From the cysteine up to the phenylalanine, the CDR3 has a length of 14 residues. Of all the DNA, just the CDR3 is kept, 42 bases in frame from base 1. Collaborating institutions collected whole blood in K2EDTA tubes following their own protocols. For TCRbeta analysis, collaborators shipped samples in one of three forms: frozen whole blood, isolated PBMCs, or DNA extracted from either of those sample types. The source is a woman between 65 and 79 years old with acute or convalescent COVID-19. The chain uses TRBV10-1 and TRBJ1-1; TRBD1 could be the D gene, as 5 bases match. The specimen sequenced was peripheral blood. The bases are TGCGCCAGCAGTGATGGGGGGGTAGGAACTGAAGCTTTCTTT. Its product reads: CASSDGGVGTEAFF.